Given below is one TCR beta chain in context. This clone turned up a few times. The clone's antigen remains unknown. Base qualities are not at hand, and no much larger clone is one base apart. This sample also contains other DNA sequences that code for the same CDR3. From each donor, a single peripheral blood sample of roughly 0.11 L on average was drawn into heparinised tubes. A BD FACSAria II was used to sort naive, central memory, regulatory and stem cell-like memory CD4+ T cells with a panel that included CD45RO, CCR7, CD25, CD127, CD95 and CD27. Purity was above 95% for every sorted population. Right away, PBMCs were isolated by Lymphoprep density gradient centrifugation and were stained directly, with no culture step. So that batch effects would be minimized, each experiment stained and sorted samples in pairs, pairing one healthy donor with one patient. This specimen belongs to a study of beta chain features in type 1 diabetes (dated by TCRdb to the late 2010s). Study-level background: Mean age, gender distribution, total cell number and subset yield were not different between patients and healthy donors. Whereas all 28 donors provided naive and central memory subsets, regulatory and stem cell-like memory subsets were isolated from just 8 patients and roughly 8 healthy donors. A total of under 140,000,000 sorted cells were examined across all samples, and the number of cells per subset was strongly correlated with RNA yield. The study compared TCRB repertoires of sorted circulating CD4+ T cell subsets between recently diagnosed type 1 diabetes patients and matched healthy donors. Paper-wide results and their limitations: PCR may preferentially amplify shorter templates, but because patient and control samples were amplified and corrected together, any resulting skew would affect both groups equally. Only small numbers of individuals were included in the HLA sub-analyses, which left unresolved whether HLA type had any influence on TCRB rearrangement. Naive, central memory and regulatory TCRB repertoires appeared to be more alike among patients than among healthy donors. Sequencing cDNA rather than genomic DNA could over-represent highly expressing activated cells, although activation and CD3 levels did not differ between groups. In all four CD4+ subsets, TCRB CDR3 length was moderately but significantly shorter in type 1 diabetes patients. At VDJ recombination sites, patients with type 1 diabetes made fewer insertions and deleted more nucleotides, a pattern implying thymic rearrangement abnormalities.

The entire amount of isolated RNA was reverse transcribed using the High Capacity cDNA Reverse Transcription Kit, so the sequenced TCRB transcripts were expressed ones. Deep immunoSEQ sequencing was applied to naive, central memory and regulatory T cell samples, giving an average of roughly 3.6 million total reads per sample. Sorted cells were lysed in RLT buffer and RNA was extracted with DNase-treated RNeasy Micro or Mini kits, depending on cell number. Each cell subset was processed separately to prevent cross-contamination, with patient and healthy donor samples processed together. The immunoSEQ multiplex PCR was used to amplify TCRB sequences from cDNA, generating 87-bp fragments that spanned the CDR3 region. Sequencing of the amplicons was performed on the Illumina HiSeq platform. The paper's data handling went like this. Synthetic template baselines were used to correct PCR bias computationally, reads within Hamming distance 2 were collapsed together, and singletons that could not be merged were discarded. By aligning reads against IMGT, V, D and J genes, CDR3 length, and insertions or deletions at six rearrangement sites were assigned. Within each subset, clonotype counts were normalized to sorted cell number, and only after that were true diversity and Gini coefficients computed with the tcR R package. Repertoire sharing was quantified using the overlap coefficient calculated on TCRB nucleotide sequences. TCRdb took over this immuneACCESS table, retaining in-frame rearrangements with V and J assigned. Such tables are incomplete; in checked studies, under half of the missing clones stem from an unresolved V gene, and the remainder is unexplained. V, J and clone size derive from that table, while D and trimming were established from the DNA sequence. The sample table holds about 210,000 clones, of which roughly 11% were seen once. Jointly, the top ten make up approximately 1.3% of the sample.

Its CDR3 holds 13 amino acids, cysteine through phenylalanine. Here the CDR3 DNA is all that survives: 39 bases in frame from base 1. V is shortened by 4 bases, J by 2 bases, and the region joining them spans 8 bases. The germline V gene supplies CDR1 MNHNS and CDR2 SASEGT. The clonotype was recovered from a man younger than 35 in good health. In this chain, TRBV6-1 is recombined with TRBJ2-5, with no reliable assignment of the D segment. Sample: central memory CD4+ T cells from blood. The nucleotide sequence is given as TGTGCCAGCAGTGGGCCCCGACAAGAGACCCAGTACTTC. It codes for CASSGPRQETQYF.